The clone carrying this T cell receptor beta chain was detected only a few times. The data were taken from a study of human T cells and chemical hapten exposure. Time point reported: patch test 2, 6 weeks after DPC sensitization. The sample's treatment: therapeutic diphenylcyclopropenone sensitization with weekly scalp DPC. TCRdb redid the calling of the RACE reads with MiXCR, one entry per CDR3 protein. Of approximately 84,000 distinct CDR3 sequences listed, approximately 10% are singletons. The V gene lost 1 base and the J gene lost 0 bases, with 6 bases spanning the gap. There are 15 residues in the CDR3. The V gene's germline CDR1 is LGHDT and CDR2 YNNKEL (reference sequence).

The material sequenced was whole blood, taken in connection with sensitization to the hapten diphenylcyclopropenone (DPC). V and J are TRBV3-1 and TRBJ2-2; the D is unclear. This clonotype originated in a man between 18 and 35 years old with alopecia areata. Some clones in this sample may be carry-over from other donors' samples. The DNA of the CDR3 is TGTGCCAGCAGCCAAGGGTCAGCGAACACCGGGGAGCTGTTTTTT. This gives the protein CASSQGSANTGELFF.